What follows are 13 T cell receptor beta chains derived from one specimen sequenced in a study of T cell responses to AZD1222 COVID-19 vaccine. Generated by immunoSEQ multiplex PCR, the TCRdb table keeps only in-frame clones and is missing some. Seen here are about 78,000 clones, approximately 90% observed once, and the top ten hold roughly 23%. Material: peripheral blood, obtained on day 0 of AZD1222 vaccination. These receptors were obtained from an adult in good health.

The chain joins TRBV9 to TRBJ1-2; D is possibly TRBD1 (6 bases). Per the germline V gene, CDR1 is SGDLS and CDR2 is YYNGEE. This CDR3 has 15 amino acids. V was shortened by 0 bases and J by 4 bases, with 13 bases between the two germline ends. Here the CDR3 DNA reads TGTGCCAGCAGCGTAGAGGGCAGGGGTGGCTATGGCTACACCTTC. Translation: CASSVEGRGGYGYTF.

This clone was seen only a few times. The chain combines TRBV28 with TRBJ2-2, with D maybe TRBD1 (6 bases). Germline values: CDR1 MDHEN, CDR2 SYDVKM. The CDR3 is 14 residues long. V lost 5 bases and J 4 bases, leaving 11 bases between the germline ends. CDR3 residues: CASSLTGLTGELFF. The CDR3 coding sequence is TGTGCCAGCAGTCTCACAGGGCTCACCGGGGAGCTGTTTTTT. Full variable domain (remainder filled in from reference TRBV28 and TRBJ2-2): DVKVTQSSRYLVKRTGEKVFLECVQDMDHENMFWYRQDPGLGLRLIYFSYDVKMKEKGDIPEGYSVSREKKERFSLILESASTNQTSMYLCASSLTGLTGELFFGEGSRLTVL.

CDR3 in DNA: TGTGCCAGTAGTATTCGGGCCTCTGGGGCCAACGTCCTGACTTTC. Translation: CASSIRASGANVLTF. The V call is TRBV19, the J call TRBJ2-6; D is uncertain. The germline V gene encodes CDR1 LNHDA and CDR2 SQIVND (reference sequence). Trimming removed 3 bases from V and 0 bases from J, with 6 bases in between. The CDR3 is 15 residues long.

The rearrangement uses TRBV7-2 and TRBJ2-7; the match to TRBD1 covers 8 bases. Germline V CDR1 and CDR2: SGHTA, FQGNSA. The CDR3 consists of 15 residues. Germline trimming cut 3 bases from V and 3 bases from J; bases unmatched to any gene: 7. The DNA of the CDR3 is TGTGCCAGCAGCTTCACGGGACAGGAGTACTACGAGCAGTACTTC. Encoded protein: CASSFTGQEYYEQYF.

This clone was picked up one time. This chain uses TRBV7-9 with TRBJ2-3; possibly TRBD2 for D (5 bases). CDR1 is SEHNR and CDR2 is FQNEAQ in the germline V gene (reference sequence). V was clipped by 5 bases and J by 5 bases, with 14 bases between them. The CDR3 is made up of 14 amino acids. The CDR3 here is CASSRRNGGDTQYF. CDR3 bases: TGTGCCAGCAGCCGTCGGAACGGAGGAGATACGCAGTATTTT.

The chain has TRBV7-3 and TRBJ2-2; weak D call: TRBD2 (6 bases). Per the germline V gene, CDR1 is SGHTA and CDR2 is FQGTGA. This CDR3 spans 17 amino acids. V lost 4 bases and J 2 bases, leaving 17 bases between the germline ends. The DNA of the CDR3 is TGTGCCAGCAGCTCCACGGCAGCTAGCGATAACACCGGGGAGCTGTTTTTT. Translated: CASSSTAASDNTGELFF.

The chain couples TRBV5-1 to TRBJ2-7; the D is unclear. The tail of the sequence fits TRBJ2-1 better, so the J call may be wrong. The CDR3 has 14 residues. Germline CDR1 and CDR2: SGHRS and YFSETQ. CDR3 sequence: CASSLGSSNNEQFF. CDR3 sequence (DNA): TGCGCCAGCAGCTTGGGATCTTCAAACAATGAGCAGTTCTTC.

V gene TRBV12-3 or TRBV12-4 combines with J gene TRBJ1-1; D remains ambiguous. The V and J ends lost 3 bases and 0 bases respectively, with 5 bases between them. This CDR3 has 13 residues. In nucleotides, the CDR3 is TGTGCCAGCAGTTTTTCATTGAACACTGAAGCTTTCTTT. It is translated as CASSFSLNTEAFF.

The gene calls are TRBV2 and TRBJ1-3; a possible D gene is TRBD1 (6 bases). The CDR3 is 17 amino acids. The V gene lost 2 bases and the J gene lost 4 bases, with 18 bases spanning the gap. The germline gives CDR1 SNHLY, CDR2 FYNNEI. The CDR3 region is CASSERGAGARGNTIYF. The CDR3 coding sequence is TGTGCCAGCAGTGAAAGGGGTGCAGGGGCGCGCGGAAACACCATATATTTT.

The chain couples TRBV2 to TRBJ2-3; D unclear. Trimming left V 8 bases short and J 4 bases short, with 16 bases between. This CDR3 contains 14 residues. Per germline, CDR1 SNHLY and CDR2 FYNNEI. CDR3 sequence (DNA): TGTGCCAGCGTACAGTCGGCTTCGGCAGATACGCAGTATTTT. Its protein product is CASVQSASADTQYF.

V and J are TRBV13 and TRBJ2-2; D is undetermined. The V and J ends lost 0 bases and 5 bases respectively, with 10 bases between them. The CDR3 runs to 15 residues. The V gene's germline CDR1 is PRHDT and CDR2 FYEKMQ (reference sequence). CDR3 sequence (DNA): TGTGCCAGCAGCTTAGGCCCTATGGGGACCGGGGAGCTGTTTTTT. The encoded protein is CASSLGPMGTGELFF.

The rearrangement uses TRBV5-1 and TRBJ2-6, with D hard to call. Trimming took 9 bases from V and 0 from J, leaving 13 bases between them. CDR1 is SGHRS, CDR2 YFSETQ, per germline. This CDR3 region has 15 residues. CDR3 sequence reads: CATSDVSSGANVLTF. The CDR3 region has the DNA TGCGCCACCTCGGACGTCTCCTCTGGGGCCAACGTCCTGACTTTC. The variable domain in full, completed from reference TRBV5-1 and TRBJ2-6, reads KAGVTQTPRYLIKTRGQQVTLSCSPISGHRSVSWYQQTPGQGLQFLFEYFSETQRNKGNFPGRFSGRQFSNSRSEMNVSTLELGDSALYLCATSDVSSGANVLTFGAGSRLTVL.

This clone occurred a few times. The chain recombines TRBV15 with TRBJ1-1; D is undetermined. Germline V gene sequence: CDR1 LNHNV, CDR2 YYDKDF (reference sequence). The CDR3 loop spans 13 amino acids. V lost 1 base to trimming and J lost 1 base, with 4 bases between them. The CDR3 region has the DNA TGTGCCACCAGCAGAGGGGAGAACACTGAAGCTTTCTTT. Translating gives CATSRGENTEAFF.